Each of the 23 T cell receptor beta chains below was sequenced from the same sample in a study of T cells after yellow fever vaccination. From the 5' RACE reads, TCRdb called clonotypes with MiXCR, one entry per CDR3 protein. Here the sample spans fewer than 650,000 distinct CDR3 sequences, just over 20% being singletons. This specimen was PBMCs, taken less than 25 days after the first yellow fever vaccination. The receptors originated from a man between 18 and 35 years old who received the YFV17D yellow fever vaccine.

V is TRBV6-5 and J is TRBJ2-7; maybe TRBD2 (6 bases). Trimming stripped 0 bases from V and 6 bases from J, with 15 bases between. The V gene's germline CDR1 is MNHEY and CDR2 SVGAGI. This CDR3 comprises 15 residues. The CDR3 loop is CASSYSRRGSGEQYF. CDR3 DNA: TGTGCCAGCAGTTACTCGAGGCGGGGTTCGGGCGAGCAGTACTTC.

This clonotype was counted a few times. The chain couples TRBV27 to TRBJ2-7; D is perhaps TRBD2 (5 bases). The CDR3 is made up of 16 amino acids. Looked up from germline, CDR1 is MNHEY and CDR2 is SMNVEV (reference sequence). Trimming removed 5 bases at V and 0 bases at J, with 17 bases between. Here the CDR3 DNA reads TGTGCCAGCAGTAACCTCGGCGGGCTGAGCTCCTACGAGCAGTACTTC. This translates into CASSNLGGLSSYEQYF.

The gene calls are TRBV11-2 and TRBJ2-5; D ambiguous. Germline V gene lookup returns CDR1 SGHAT and CDR2 FQNNGV. The ends were cut back, 4 bases at V and 5 bases at J, with 14 bases in the middle. The CDR3 length is 14 residues. CDR3 loop: CASSSVADGETQYF. The CDR3 bases are TGTGCCAGCAGCTCAGTGGCGGACGGGGAGACCCAGTACTTC.

This rearrangement joins TRBV3-1 to TRBJ2-7; no firm D call. Between the trimmed V and J ends, which lost 0 bases and 1 base, there was a span of 13 bases. The germline V gene has CDR1 LGHDT and CDR2 YNNKEL (reference sequence). The CDR3 loop spans 16 amino acids. CDR3 DNA sequence: TGTGCCAGCAGCCAAGATCTCCGCCGGCCTTCCTACGAGCAGTACTTC. It translates to CASSQDLRRPSYEQYF.

This clonotype was detected only a few times. This sequence joins TRBV10-3 and TRBJ1-3, with D possibly matching TRBD1 (5 bases). Germline V lookup: CDR1 ENHRY, CDR2 SYGVKD. The germline V and J ends were trimmed by 6 bases and 8 bases, with 14 bases remaining between them. There are 13 residues in the CDR3. CDR3 in DNA: TGTGCCATCAGCGCGGGACGTGGCGACACCATATATTTT. It codes for CAISAGRGDTIYF.

This clonotype was seen a handful of times. V usage is TRBV27 and J usage is TRBJ2-1; 10 bases agree with TRBD2. Losses at the gene ends were 7 bases for V and 3 bases for J; bases not matched to a gene: 6. CDR1 MNHEY and CDR2 SMNVEV come from the germline V gene (reference sequence). This CDR3 region has 15 residues. The CDR3 DNA reads as TGTGCCAGCAATCTAGGGACTAGCGACTACAATGAGCAGTTCTTC. It yields the protein CASNLGTSDYNEQFF.

This clonotype has only a few counts. This sequence joins TRBV12-3 or TRBV12-4 and TRBJ1-1; weak D call: TRBD1 (5 bases). This CDR3 contains 12 residues. V gave up 6 bases and J gave up 6 bases, with 11 bases separating them. CDR3 sequence reads: CASRDDRAEAFF. As DNA, the CDR3 is TGTGCCAGCAGGGATGACAGAGCTGAAGCTTTCTTT.

For this clonotype: It is unclear where the CDR3 begins or ends on the DNA, so no DNA is shown, and the CDR3 is as TCRdb lists it. The chain employs TRBV21-1 and TRBJ2-2. TRBV21-1 is recorded as a pseudogene. 13 amino acids form the CDR3, both terminal residues included. CDR3 protein: CASSKRAPGSCFF.

The V call is TRBV25-1, the J call TRBJ1-2, with TRBD1 identical over 7 bases. The germline V gene encodes CDR1 MGHDK and CDR2 SYGVNS. The CDR3 runs 16 residues. V shed 1 base, J shed 4 bases, and the junction held 9 bases outside the gene matches. The CDR3 coding sequence is TGTGCCAGCAGTGAATGGGCAGGGGGATTAGGCTATGGCTACACCTTC. Translated, it gives CASSEWAGGLGYGYTF.

In regard to this clonotype: A read error is possible here, since a much larger clone lies one base away. The J gene is TRBJ1-5, the V gene TRBV2; weak D call: TRBD1 (5 bases). This CDR3 is 13 amino acids long. In germline, CDR1 is SNHLY, CDR2 FYNNEI. V lost 6 bases and J 6 bases, leaving 12 bases between the germline ends. The CDR3 spells CASSSGTGQPQHF. The CDR3 DNA is TGTGCCAGCAGCTCAGGGACGGGTCAGCCCCAGCATTTT.

This clonotype was seen more than once but under ten times. The CDR3 DNA reads TGTGCCAGCAGCTTGTCTCAGGGGAGGACCCAGTACTTC. Translation gives CASSLSQGRTQYF. This chain connects TRBV5-6 to TRBJ2-5; D is perhaps TRBD1 (6 bases). The length of the CDR3 is 13 residues. Germline-derived CDR1 and CDR2 are SGHDT and YYEEEE. The V and J ends lost 1 base and 7 bases respectively, with 11 bases between them.

This clonotype was recorded once. A junction boundary mismatches the germline segment, possibly from a read error. The chain uses TRBV10-3 and TRBJ2-5, with unresolved D. The CDR3 runs to 13 residues. Germline CDR1 ENHRY, CDR2 SYGVKD. In DNA, the CDR3 is TGTGCCATCAGTGACGTAAATCAAGGGACCCAGTACTTC. Protein: CAISDVNQGTQYF.

This clonotype was seen repeatedly, ten times or more. This chain connects TRBV20-1 to TRBJ1-5; 10 bases agree with TRBD1. With 3 bases clipped from V and 6 bases from J, the junction kept 2 bases outside the gene matches. The CDR3 length is 13 residues. Germline CDR1 and CDR2: DFQATT and SNEGSKA (reference sequence). In DNA, the CDR3 is TGCAGTGCTAGGACAGGGGGCTTTCAGCCCCAGCATTTT. Translating it yields CSARTGGFQPQHF.

Written as DNA, the CDR3 is TGTGCCACCAGCCTCGGGGGACCCACAGATACGCAGTATTTT. This gives the protein CATSLGGPTDTQYF. This chain links TRBV24-1 with TRBJ2-3, with D possibly being TRBD2 (6 bases). The CDR3 consists of 14 residues. The V end was cut by 7 bases, the J end by 2 bases, with 12 bases between. Germline-derived CDR1 and CDR2 are KGHDR and SFDVKD.

V and J are TRBV7-9 and TRBJ2-5, with D tentatively TRBD1 or TRBD2 (5 bases each). The CDR3 spans 13 residues. Looked up from germline, CDR1 is SEHNR and CDR2 is FQNEAQ (reference sequence). The V and J ends lost 5 bases and 5 bases respectively, with 12 bases between them. CDR3 in DNA: TGTGCCAGCAGCCGGGACGGTTGGGAGACCCAGTACTTC. It is translated as CASSRDGWETQYF. The whole variable domain, filled in from reference TRBV7-9 and TRBJ2-5, reads DTGVSQNPRHKITKRGQNVTFRCDPISEHNRLYWYRQTLGQGPEFLTYFQNEAQLEKSRLLSDRFSAERPKGSFSTLEIQRTEQGDSAMYLCASSRDGWETQYFGPGTRLLVL.

The chain uses TRBV5-1 and TRBJ2-3; D uncertain. Trimming shortened V by 0 bases and J by 2 bases, and 16 bases separated the two germline ends. This CDR3 contains 17 residues. Germline V gene lookup returns CDR1 SGHRS and CDR2 YFSETQ. The CDR3 loop reads CASSLELGARLTDTQYF. CDR3 DNA sequence: TGCGCCAGCAGCTTGGAATTGGGCGCTCGACTCACAGATACGCAGTATTTT.

This clonotype came up a few times. The CDR3 protein is CASSRGLKNSPLHF. The CDR3 DNA reads as TGTGCCAGTAGTAGGGGACTGAAGAATTCACCCCTCCACTTT. The chain recombines TRBV19 with TRBJ1-6; the D gene is possibly TRBD1 (5 bases). The germline V and J ends were trimmed by 4 bases and 7 bases, with 11 bases remaining between them. CDR1 and CDR2 from the germline V gene are LNHDA and SQIVND (reference sequence). The CDR3 contains 14 residues.

This clonotype was observed a few times. The rearrangement links TRBV3-1 to TRBJ1-1, with D hard to call. Per the germline V gene, CDR1 is LGHDT and CDR2 is YNNKEL (reference sequence). Trimming stripped 3 bases from V and 7 bases from J, with 9 bases between. This CDR3 has 12 residues. As DNA, the CDR3 is TGTGCCAGCAGCCACCGGAGGTATGAAGCTTTCTTT. Translating gives CASSHRRYEAFF.

This clonotype was counted at least ten times. The chain is built from TRBV5-1 and TRBJ2-3; 7 bases agree with TRBD2. The CDR3 has 14 amino acids. J gave up 4 bases and V 1 base, and 3 bases lay outside the gene matches. The germline V gene has CDR1 SGHRS and CDR2 YFSETQ. CDR3 protein: CASSLRGVADTQYF. CDR3 nucleotide sequence: TGCGCCAGCAGCTTGCGGGGGGTTGCAGATACGCAGTATTTT.

This clonotype was picked up one time. The chain uses TRBV7-9 and TRBJ1-1; the match to TRBD1 covers 8 bases. This CDR3 region has 16 residues. V dropped 3 bases and J dropped 3; count of bases not matched to a gene: 9. Germline lookup yields CDR1 SEHNR and CDR2 FQNEAQ (reference sequence). CDR3 DNA: TGTGCCAGCAGCTTGTCCGGACAGGGTGCACACACTGAAGCTTTCTTT. Amino acids: CASSLSGQGAHTEAFF.

The chain recombines TRBV21-1 with TRBJ1-4. TRBV21-1 is a recognized pseudogene. The CDR3 is made up of 14 amino acids. This CDR3 is CASSEQVPNEKLFF. CDR3 DNA sequence: TGTGCCAGCAGCGAACAGGTCCCTAATGAAAAACTGTTTTTT.

The V and J genes are TRBV20-1 and TRBJ2-1, with TRBD2 matching over 8 bases. Germline-derived CDR1 and CDR2 are DFQATT and SNEGSKA (reference sequence). This CDR3 spans 13 amino acids. After removal of 7 bases from V and 7 bases from J, the junction contained 9 bases not matched to a gene. The CDR3 nucleotides read TGCAGTGGCGAGGGTAGCGGGGTAAATGAGCAGTTCTTC. It yields the protein CSGEGSGVNEQFF.

The chain has TRBV7-9 and TRBJ1-5; D uncertain. The V end lost 1 base, the J end lost 2 bases, and 12 bases lay between the germline ends. CDR3 length: 16 residues. Germline V gene data show CDR1 as SEHNR and CDR2 as FQNEAQ (reference sequence). CDR3: CASSLVALTGNQPQHF. As DNA, the CDR3 is TGTGCCAGCAGCTTAGTAGCCCTTACCGGCAATCAGCCCCAGCATTTT.